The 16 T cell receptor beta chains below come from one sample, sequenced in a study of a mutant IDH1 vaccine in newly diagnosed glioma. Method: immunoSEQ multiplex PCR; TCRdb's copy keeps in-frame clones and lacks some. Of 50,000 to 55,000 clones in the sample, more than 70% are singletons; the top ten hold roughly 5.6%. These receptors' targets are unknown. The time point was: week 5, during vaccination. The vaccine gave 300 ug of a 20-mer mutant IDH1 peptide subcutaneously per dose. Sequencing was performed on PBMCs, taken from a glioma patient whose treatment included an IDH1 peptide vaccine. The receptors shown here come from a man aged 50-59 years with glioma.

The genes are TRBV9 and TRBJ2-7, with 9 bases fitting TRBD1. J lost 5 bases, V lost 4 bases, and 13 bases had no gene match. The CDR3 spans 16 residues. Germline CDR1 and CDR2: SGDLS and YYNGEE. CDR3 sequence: CASSMDRGGRKDEQYF. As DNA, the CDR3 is TGTGCCAGCAGCATGGACAGGGGAGGCCGTAAAGACGAGCAGTACTTC.

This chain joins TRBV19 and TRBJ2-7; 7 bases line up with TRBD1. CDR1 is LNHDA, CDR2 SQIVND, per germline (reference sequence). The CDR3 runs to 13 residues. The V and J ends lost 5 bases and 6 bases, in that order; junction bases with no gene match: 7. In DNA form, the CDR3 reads TGTGCCAGTAGTCGCGACAGGGCCAGCGAGCAGTACTTC. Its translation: CASSRDRASEQYF. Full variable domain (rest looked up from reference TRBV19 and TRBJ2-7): DGGITQSPKYLFRKEGQNVTLSCEQNLNHDAMYWYRQDPGQGLRLIYYSQIVNDFQKGDIAEGYSVSREKKESFPLTVTSAQKNPTAFYLCASSRDRASEQYFGPGTRLTVT.

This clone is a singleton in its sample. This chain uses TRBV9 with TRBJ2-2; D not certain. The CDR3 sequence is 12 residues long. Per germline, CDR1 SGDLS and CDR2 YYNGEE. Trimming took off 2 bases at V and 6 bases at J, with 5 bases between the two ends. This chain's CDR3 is CASSVSPGELFF. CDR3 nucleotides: TGTGCCAGCAGCGTCTCACCCGGGGAGCTGTTTTTT.

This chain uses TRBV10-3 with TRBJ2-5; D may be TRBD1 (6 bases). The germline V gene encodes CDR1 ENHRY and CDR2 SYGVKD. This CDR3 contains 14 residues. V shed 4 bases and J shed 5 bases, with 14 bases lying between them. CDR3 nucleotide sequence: TGTGCCATCAGTGCCCCAGGGGCCGGGGAGACCCAGTACTTC. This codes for CAISAPGAGETQYF.

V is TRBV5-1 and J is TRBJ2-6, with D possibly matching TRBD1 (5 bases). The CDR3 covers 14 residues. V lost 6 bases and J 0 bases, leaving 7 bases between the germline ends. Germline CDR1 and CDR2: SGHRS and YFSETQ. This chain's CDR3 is CASIDSSGANVLTF. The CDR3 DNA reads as TGCGCCAGCATCGACAGCTCTGGGGCCAACGTCCTGACTTTC.

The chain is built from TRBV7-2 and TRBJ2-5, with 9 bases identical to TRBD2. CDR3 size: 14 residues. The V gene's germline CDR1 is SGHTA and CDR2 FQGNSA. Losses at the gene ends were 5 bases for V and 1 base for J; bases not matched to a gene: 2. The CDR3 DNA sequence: TGTGCCAGCAGCCCTAGCGGGGTCCAAGAGACCCAGTACTTC. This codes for CASSPSGVQETQYF. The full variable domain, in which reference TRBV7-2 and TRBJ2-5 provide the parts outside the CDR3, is GAGVSQSPSNKVTEKGKDVELRCDPISGHTALYWYRQSLGQGLEFLIYFQGNSAPDKSGLPSDRFSAERTGGSVSTLTIQRTQQEDSAVYLCASSPSGVQETQYFGPGTRLLVL.

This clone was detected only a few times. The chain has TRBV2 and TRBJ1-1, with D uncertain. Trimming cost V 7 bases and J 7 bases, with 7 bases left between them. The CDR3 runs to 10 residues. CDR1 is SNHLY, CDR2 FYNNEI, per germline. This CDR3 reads CASKNLEAFF. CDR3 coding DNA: TGTGCCAGCAAAAACCTTGAAGCTTTCTTT.

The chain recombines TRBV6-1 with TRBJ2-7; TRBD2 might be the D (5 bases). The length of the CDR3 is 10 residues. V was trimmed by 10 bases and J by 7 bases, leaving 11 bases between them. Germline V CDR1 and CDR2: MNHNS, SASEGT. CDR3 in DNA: TGTGCCACGGACCGCGGGGAGCAGTACTTC. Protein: CATDRGEQYF.

The CDR3 DNA reads as TGCGCCAGCAGCCTAGGACAGGGGAAAGCTTTCTTT. Protein sequence: CASSLGQGKAFF. The chain has TRBV10-1 and TRBJ1-1; 9 bases are shared with TRBD1. After removal of 6 bases from V and 9 bases from J, the junction contained 5 bases not matched to a gene. The CDR3 totals 12 residues. Per the germline V gene, CDR1 is WNHNN and CDR2 is SYGVQD (reference sequence).

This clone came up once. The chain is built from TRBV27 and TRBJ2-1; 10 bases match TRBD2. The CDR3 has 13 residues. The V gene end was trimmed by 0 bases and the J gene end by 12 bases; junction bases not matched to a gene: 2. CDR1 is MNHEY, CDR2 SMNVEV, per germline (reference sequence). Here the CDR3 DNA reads TGTGCCAGCAGTTTATCGTCTAGCGGGGGGCAGTTCTTC. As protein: CASSLSSSGGQFF.

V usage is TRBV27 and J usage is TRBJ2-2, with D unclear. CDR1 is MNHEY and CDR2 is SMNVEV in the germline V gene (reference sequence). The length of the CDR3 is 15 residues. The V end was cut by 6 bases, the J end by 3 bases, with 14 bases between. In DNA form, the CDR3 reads TGTGCCAGCAGGGAATCCGGACGATACACCGGGGAGCTGTTTTTT. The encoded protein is CASRESGRYTGELFF.

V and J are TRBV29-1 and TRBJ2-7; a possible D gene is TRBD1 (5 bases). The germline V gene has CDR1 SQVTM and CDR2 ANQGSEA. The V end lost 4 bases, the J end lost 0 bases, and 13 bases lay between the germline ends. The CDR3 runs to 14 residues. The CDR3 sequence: CSVVKGLSSYEQYF. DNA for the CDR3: TGCAGCGTTGTGAAGGGGCTGAGCTCCTACGAGCAGTACTTC.

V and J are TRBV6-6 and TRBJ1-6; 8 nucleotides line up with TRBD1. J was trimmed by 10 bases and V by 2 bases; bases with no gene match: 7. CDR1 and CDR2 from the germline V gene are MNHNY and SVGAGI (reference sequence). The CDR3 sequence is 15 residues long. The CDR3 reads CASSYQDRGGSPLHF. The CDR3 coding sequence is TGTGCCAGCAGTTACCAAGACAGGGGAGGATCACCCCTCCACTTT.

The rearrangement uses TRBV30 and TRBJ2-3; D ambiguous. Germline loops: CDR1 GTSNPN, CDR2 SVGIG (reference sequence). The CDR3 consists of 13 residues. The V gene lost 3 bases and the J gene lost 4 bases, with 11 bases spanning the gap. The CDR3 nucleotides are TGTGCCTGGAGCCAAAGAAGGGCAGATACGCAGTATTTT. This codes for CAWSQRRADTQYF.

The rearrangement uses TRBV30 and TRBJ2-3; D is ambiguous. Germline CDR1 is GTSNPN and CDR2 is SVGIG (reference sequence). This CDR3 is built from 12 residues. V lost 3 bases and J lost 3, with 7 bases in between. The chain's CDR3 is CAWRMTTDTQYF. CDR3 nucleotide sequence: TGTGCCTGGAGGATGACAACAGATACGCAGTATTTT.

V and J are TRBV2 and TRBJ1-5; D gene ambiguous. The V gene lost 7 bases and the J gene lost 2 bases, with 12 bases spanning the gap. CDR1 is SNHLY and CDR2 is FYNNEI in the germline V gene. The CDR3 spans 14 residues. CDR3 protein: CASTERERNQPQHF. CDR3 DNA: TGTGCCAGCACAGAAAGGGAACGCAATCAGCCCCAGCATTTT. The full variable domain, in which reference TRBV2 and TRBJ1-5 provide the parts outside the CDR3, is EPEVTQTPSHQVTQMGQEVILRCVPISNHLYFYWYRQILGQKVEFLVSFYNNEISEKSEIFDDQFSVERPDGSNFTLKIRSTKLEDSAMYFCASTERERNQPQHFGDGTRLSIL.